This T cell receptor (beta chain) was observed in a study of T cell repertoires in cytomegalovirus infection. At the level of the study: In public TCR beta signatures, there were indications of both CMV infection and matching HLA type. The study, taken as a whole, reports: Clonotype analysis showed dominance of the ex vivo response by HLA-C-restricted CMV-specific TCR beta clonotypes.

Points on this clonotype: Its antigen remains unknown.

Trimming stripped 3 bases from V and 4 bases from J, with 12 bases between. Germline loops: CDR1 MDHEN, CDR2 SYDVKM. CDR3 size: 14 residues. TCRdb recomputed calls from the reads with MiXCR, one row per CDR3 protein. The data contain just under 300,000 distinct CDR3 sequences, around 10% of them singletons. The sequenced sample was PBMCs. The TCR was taken from a human donor in good health (CMV status not recorded). Some clones in this sample may be carry-over from other donors' samples. The V gene is TRBV28, the J gene TRBJ1-1; maybe TRBD1 (5 bases). The CDR3 spells CASSFQGARTEAFF. CDR3 nucleotide sequence: TGTGCCAGCAGTTTCCAAGGGGCGCGCACTGAAGCTTTCTTT. Full variable domain (outside the CDR3, taken from reference TRBV28 and TRBJ1-1): DVKVTQSSRYLVKRTGEKVFLECVQDMDHENMFWYRQDPGLGLRLIYFSYDVKMKEKGDIPEGYSVSREKKERFSLILESASTNQTSMYLCASSFQGARTEAFFGQGTRLTVV.